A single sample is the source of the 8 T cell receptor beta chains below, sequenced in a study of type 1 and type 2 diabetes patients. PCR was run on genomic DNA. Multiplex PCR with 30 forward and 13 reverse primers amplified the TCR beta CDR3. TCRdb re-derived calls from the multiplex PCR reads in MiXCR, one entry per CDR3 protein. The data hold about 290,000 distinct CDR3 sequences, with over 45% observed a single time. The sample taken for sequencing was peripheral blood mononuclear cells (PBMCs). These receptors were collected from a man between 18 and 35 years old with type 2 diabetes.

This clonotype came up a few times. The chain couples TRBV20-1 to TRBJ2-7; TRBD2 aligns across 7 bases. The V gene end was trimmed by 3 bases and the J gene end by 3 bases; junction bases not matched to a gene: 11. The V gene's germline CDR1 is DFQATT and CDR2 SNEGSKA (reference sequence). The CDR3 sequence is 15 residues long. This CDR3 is CSARGPPAGDYEQYF. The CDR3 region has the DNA TGCAGTGCTAGGGGGCCACCGGCGGGAGACTACGAGCAGTACTTC.

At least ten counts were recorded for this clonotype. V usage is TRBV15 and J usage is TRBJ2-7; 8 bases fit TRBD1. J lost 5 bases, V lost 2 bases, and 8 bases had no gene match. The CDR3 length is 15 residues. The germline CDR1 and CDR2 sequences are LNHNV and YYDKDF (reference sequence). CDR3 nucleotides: TGTGCCACCAGCAGATCCGGGACAGGAGGCGACGAGCAGTACTTC. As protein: CATSRSGTGGDEQYF. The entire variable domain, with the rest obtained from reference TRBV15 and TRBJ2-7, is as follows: DAMVIQNPRYQVTQFGKPVTLSCSQTLNHNVMYWYQQKSSQAPKLLFHYYDKDFNNEADTPDNFQSRRPNTSFCFLDIRSPGLGDTAMYLCATSRSGTGGDEQYFGPGTRLTVT.

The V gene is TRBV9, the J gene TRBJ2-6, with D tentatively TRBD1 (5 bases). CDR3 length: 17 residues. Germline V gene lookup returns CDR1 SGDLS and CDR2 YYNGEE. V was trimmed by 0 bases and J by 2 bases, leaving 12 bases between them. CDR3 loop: CASSVEAGSPGANVLTF. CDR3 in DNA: TGTGCCAGCAGCGTAGAGGCAGGGTCCCCTGGGGCCAACGTCCTGACTTTC.

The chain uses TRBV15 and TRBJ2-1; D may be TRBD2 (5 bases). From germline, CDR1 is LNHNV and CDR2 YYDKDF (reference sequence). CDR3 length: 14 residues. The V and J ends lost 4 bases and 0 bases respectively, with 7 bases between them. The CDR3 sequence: CATSTGSSYNEQFF. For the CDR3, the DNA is TGTGCCACCAGCACTGGGAGCTCCTACAATGAGCAGTTCTTC.

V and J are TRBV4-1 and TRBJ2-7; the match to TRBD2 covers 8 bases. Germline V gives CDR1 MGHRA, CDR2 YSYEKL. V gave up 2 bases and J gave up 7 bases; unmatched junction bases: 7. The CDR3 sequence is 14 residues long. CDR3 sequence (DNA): TGCGCCAGCAGCCAACCAGGACTAGCTGGGGAGCAGTACTTC. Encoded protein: CASSQPGLAGEQYF.

DNA for the CDR3: TGTGCCATCAGTGGGGACAGGGGATACGGCGAGCAGTACTTC. Amino acids: CAISGDRGYGEQYF. The chain links TRBV10-3 to TRBJ2-7; the match to TRBD1 covers 10 bases. The CDR3 spans 14 residues. Looked up from germline, CDR1 is ENHRY and CDR2 is SYGVKD. The ends lost 4 bases at V and 6 bases at J; junction bases unmatched: 6.

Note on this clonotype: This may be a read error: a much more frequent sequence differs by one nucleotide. The CDR3 loop is CANSESGVNYGYTF. As DNA, the CDR3 is TGTGCCAACAGTGAGTCGGGGGTTAACTATGGCTACACCTTC. The chain joins TRBV10-3 to TRBJ1-2, with D perhaps matching TRBD1 (5 bases). CDR3 length: 14 residues. CDR1 and CDR2 (germline): ENHRY, SYGVKD.

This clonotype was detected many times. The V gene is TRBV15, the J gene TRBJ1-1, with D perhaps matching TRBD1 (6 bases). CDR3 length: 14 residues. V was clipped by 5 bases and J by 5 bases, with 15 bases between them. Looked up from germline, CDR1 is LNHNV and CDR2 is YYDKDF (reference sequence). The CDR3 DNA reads TGTGCCACCAGCGAGTGGGTCCAGGGGACTGAAGCTTTCTTT. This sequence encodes CATSEWVQGTEAFF.